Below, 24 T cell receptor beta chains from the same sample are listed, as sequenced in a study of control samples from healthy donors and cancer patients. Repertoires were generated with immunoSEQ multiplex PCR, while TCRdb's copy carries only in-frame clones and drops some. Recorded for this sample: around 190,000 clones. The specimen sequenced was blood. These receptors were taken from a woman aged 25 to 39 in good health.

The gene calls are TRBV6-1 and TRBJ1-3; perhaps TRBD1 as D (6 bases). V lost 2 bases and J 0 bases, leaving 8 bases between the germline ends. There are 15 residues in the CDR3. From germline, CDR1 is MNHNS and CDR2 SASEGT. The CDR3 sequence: CASSEQGTSGNTIYF. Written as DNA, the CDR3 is TGTGCCAGCAGTGAACAGGGGACCTCTGGAAACACCATATATTTT.

The CDR3 sequence: CASSQGLRSAEAFF. The CDR3 DNA reads TGCGCCAGCAGCCAAGGGTTGAGATCGGCTGAAGCTTTCTTT. The chain combines TRBV4-1 with TRBJ1-1; the D is unclear. Germline values: CDR1 MGHRA, CDR2 YSYEKL. CDR3 length equals 14 residues. Trimming took 1 base from V and 6 from J, leaving 12 bases between them.

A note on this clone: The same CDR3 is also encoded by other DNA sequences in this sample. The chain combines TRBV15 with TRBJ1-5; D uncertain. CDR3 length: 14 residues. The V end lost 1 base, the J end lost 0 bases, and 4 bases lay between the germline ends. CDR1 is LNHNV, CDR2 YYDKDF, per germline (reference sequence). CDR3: CATSRAGSNQPQHF. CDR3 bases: TGTGCCACCAGCAGAGCCGGTAGCAATCAGCCCCAGCATTTT.

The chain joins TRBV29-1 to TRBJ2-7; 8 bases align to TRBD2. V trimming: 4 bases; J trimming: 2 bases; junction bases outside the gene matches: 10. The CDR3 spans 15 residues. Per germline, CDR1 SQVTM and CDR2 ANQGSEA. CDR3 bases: TGCAGCGTTGCGGGCGGGGGGCGCGGTACCTACGAGCAGTACTTC. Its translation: CSVAGGGRGTYEQYF.

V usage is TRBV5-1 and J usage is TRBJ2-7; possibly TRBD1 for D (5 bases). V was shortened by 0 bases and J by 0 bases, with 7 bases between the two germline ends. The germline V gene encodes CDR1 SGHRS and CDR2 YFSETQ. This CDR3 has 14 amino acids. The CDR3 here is CASSLGGPSYEQYF. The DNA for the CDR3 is TGCGCCAGCAGCTTGGGGGGCCCCTCCTACGAGCAGTACTTC.

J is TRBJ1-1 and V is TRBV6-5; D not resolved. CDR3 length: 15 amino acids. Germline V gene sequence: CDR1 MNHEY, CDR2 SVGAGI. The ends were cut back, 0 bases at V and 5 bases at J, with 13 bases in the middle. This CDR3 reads CASSYSVQGGTEAFF. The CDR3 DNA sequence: TGTGCCAGCAGTTACTCTGTTCAAGGAGGGACTGAAGCTTTCTTT.

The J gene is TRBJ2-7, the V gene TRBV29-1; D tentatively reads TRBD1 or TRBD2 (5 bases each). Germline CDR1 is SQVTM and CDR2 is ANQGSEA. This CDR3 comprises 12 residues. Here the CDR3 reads CSHGASIYEQYF. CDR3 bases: TGCAGTCACGGGGCCTCTATCTACGAGCAGTACTTC.

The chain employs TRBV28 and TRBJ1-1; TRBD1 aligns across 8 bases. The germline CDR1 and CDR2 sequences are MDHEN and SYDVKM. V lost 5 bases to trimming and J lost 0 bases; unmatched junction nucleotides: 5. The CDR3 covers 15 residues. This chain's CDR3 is CASSQTGAVNTEAFF. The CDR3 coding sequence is TGTGCCAGCAGTCAGACAGGGGCGGTGAACACTGAAGCTTTCTTT.

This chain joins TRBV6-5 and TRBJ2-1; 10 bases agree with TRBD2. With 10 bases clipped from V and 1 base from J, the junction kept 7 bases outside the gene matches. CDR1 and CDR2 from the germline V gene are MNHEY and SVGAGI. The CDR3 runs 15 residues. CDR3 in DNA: TGTGCCACTGGGAGCGGGGGGGAATCCTACAATGAGCAGTTCTTC. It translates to CATGSGGESYNEQFF.

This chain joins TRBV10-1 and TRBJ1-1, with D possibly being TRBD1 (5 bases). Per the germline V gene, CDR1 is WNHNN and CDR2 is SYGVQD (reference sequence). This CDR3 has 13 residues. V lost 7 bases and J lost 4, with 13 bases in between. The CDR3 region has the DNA TGCGCCAGCACCCCGGGGGAGACCACTGAAGCTTTCTTT. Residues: CASTPGETTEAFF.

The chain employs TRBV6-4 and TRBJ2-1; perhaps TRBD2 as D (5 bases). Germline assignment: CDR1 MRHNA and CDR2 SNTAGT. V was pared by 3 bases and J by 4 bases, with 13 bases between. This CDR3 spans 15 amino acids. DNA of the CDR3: TGTGCCAGCAGTGAAGGCACTAGTGATTACAATGAGCAGTTCTTC. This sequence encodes CASSEGTSDYNEQFF.

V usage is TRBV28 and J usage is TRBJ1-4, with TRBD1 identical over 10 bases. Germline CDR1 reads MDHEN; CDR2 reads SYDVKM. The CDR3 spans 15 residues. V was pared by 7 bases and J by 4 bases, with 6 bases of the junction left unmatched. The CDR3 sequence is CASTVWTGGNEKLFF. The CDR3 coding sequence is TGTGCCAGCACGGTATGGACAGGGGGTAATGAAAAACTGTTTTTT.

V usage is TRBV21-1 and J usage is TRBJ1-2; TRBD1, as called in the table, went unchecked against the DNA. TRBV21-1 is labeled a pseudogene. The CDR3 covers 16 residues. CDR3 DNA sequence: TGTGCCAGCAGATCCGGCAGGGGTATAGCTAACTATGGCTACACCTTC. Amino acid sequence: CASRSGRGIANYGYTF.

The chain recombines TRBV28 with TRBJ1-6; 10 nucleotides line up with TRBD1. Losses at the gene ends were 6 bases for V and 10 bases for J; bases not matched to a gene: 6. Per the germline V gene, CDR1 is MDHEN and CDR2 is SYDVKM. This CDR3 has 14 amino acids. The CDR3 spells CASRPGTGASPLHF. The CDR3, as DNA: TGTGCCAGCAGACCCGGGACAGGGGCGTCACCCCTCCACTTT.

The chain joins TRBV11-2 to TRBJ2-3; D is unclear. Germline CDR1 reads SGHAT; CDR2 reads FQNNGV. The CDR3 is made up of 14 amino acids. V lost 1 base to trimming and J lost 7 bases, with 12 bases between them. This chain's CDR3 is CASSLGRPPHTQYF. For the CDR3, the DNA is TGTGCCAGCAGCTTAGGGCGTCCCCCCCATACGCAGTATTTT.

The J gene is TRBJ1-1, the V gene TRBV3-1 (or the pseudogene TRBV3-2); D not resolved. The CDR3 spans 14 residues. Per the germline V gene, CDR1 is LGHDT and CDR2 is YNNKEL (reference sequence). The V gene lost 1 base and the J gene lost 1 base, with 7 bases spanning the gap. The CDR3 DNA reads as TGTGCCAGCAGCCAAGGGGGAGCGAACACTGAAGCTTTCTTT. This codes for CASSQGGANTEAFF.

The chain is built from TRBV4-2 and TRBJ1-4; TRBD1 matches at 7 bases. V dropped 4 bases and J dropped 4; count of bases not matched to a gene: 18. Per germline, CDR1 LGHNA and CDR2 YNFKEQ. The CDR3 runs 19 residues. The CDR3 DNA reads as TGTGCCAGCAGCCCTCGCCCAGGGGGTGCTGGAGTTCGTAATGAAAAACTGTTTTTT. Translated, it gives CASSPRPGGAGVRNEKLFF.

CDR3 protein: CAISESDTWVVGYTF. In DNA, the CDR3 is TGTGCCATCAGTGAGTCGGACACCTGGGTCGTGGGCTACACCTTC. The chain carries TRBV10-3 and TRBJ1-2; possible D gene TRBD1, 5 bases. This CDR3 has 15 amino acids. V was cut by 0 bases and J by 8 bases, with 16 bases left in between. CDR1 and CDR2 from the germline V gene are ENHRY and SYGVKD.

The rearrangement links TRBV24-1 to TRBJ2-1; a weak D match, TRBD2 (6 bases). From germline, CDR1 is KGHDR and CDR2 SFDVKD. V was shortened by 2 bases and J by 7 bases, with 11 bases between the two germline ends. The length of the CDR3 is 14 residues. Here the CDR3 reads CATSDYTSTNEQFF. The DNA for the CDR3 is TGTGCCACCAGTGATTACACTAGCACGAATGAGCAGTTCTTC.

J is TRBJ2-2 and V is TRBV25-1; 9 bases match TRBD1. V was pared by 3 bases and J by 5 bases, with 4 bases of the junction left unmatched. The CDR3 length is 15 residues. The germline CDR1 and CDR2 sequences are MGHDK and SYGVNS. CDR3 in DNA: TGTGCCAGCAGTGACGGACAGGGGTTAACCGGGGAGCTGTTTTTT. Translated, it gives CASSDGQGLTGELFF.

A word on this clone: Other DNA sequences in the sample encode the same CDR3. This chain's CDR3 is CASSSSGTVEAFF. CDR3 bases: TGTGCCAGCAGTTCCTCCGGGACTGTAGAAGCTTTCTTT. J is TRBJ1-1 and V is TRBV28, with D possibly being TRBD1 (5 bases). From germline, CDR1 is MDHEN and CDR2 SYDVKM. V gave up 4 bases and J gave up 8 bases, with 14 bases separating them. CDR3 length: 13 amino acids.

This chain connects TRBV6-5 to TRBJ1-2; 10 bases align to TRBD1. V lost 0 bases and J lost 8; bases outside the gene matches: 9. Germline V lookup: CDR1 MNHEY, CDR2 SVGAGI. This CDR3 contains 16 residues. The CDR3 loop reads CASSYSVTGTGDGYTF. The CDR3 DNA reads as TGTGCCAGCAGTTACTCCGTGACCGGGACAGGGGACGGCTACACCTTC.

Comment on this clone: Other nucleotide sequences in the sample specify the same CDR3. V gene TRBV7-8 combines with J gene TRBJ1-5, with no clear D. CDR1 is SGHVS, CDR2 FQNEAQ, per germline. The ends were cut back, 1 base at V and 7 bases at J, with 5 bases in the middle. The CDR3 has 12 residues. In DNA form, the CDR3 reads TGTGCCAGCAGCTTAGAAGGGCAGCCCCAGCATTTT. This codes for CASSLEGQPQHF.

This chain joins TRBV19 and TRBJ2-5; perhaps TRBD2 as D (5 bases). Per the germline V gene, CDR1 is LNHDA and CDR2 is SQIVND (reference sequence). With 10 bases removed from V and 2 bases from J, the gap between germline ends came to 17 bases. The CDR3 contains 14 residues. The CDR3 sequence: CATSRESLQETQYF. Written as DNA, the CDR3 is TGTGCCACCTCCCGGGAATCTCTACAAGAGACCCAGTACTTC.